Presented here are 22 T cell receptor beta chains from one specimen sequenced in a study of sequential checkpoint blockade in melanoma. Clones were sequenced by immunoSEQ multiplex PCR, and TCRdb holds only the in-frame ones, with some missing. The sample records 15,000 to 20,000 clones, around three fifths being singletons. Treatment noted: randomized to nivolumab then ipilimumab (arm A) or the reverse (arm B). The material was CD8+ T cells sorted from blood (inferred from file names), obtained from a patient given nivolumab and ipilimumab in sequence. These receptors all come from a human donor with melanoma.

The rearrangement joins TRBV6-1 to TRBJ1-4; unclear D gene. The V end lost 4 bases, the J end lost 4 bases, and 13 bases lay between the germline ends. Per germline, CDR1 MNHNS and CDR2 SASEGT. The CDR3 covers 15 residues. The CDR3 loop is CASSVQDGNNEKLFF. The CDR3 bases are TGTGCCAGCAGTGTCCAGGACGGGAATAATGAAAAACTGTTTTTT.

J is TRBJ2-1 and V is TRBV6-5, with a possible D match to TRBD2 (6 bases). The germline V gene has CDR1 MNHEY and CDR2 SVGAGI. The germline V and J ends were trimmed by 2 bases and 5 bases, with 13 bases remaining between them. This CDR3 spans 15 amino acids. CDR3 DNA sequence: TGTGCCAGCAGTTACAGGGCGGGATTCGACAATGAGCAGTTCTTC. This translates into CASSYRAGFDNEQFF.

The chain uses TRBV2 and TRBJ1-2; 9 bases line up with TRBD1. This CDR3 has 15 amino acids. Per the germline V gene, CDR1 is SNHLY and CDR2 is FYNNEI. After removal of 10 bases from V and 7 bases from J, the junction contained 16 bases not matched to a gene. The CDR3 is CAIRPGQGGFGGYTF. Written as DNA, the CDR3 is TGTGCCATCCGCCCGGGACAGGGAGGTTTTGGTGGCTACACCTTC.

The chain recombines TRBV6-1 with TRBJ2-3; TRBD1 aligns across 11 bases. This CDR3 is built from 13 residues. Trimming took 8 bases from V and 5 from J; bases not matched to a gene: 3. CDR1 is MNHNS and CDR2 is SASEGT in the germline V gene. In DNA, the CDR3 is TGTGCCAGCGGACAGGGGGCAGAAGATACGCAGTATTTT. Protein sequence: CASGQGAEDTQYF.

In its sample, this clone was seen a few times. The V gene is TRBV27, the J gene TRBJ2-1, with TRBD2 identical over 12 bases. The germline CDR1 and CDR2 sequences are MNHEY and SMNVEV (reference sequence). The CDR3 contains 21 residues. V dropped 6 bases and J dropped 9; count of bases not matched to a gene: 27. The CDR3 sequence is CASRQPTSGSPYSYNDFEQFF. CDR3 DNA: TGTGCCAGCAGACAGCCGACTAGCGGGAGTCCCTACTCCTACAATGACTTTGAGCAGTTCTTC.

The chain employs TRBV5-4 and TRBJ2-1; TRBD1 is a possible D gene (6 bases). The CDR3 runs to 15 residues. V lost 6 bases to trimming and J lost 2 bases, with 15 bases between them. In germline, CDR1 is SGHNT, CDR2 YYREEE (reference sequence). The CDR3 loop reads CASNSGTPTYNEQFF. CDR3 sequence (DNA): TGTGCCAGCAACTCCGGGACACCGACCTACAATGAGCAGTTCTTC.

This clone was observed once. The rearrangement links TRBV7-6 to TRBJ1-1, with a weak D call TRBD1 (5 bases). The germline gives CDR1 SGHVS, CDR2 FNYEAQ. V was clipped by 0 bases and J by 5 bases, with 13 bases between them. This CDR3 is built from 15 residues. CDR3 residues: CASSLALEGRTEAFF. The CDR3 DNA is TGTGCCAGCAGCTTAGCGCTGGAGGGACGGACTGAAGCTTTCTTT.

The V and J genes are TRBV5-1 and TRBJ2-7; tentative D call: TRBD1 (6 bases). Trimming stripped 4 bases from V and 3 bases from J, with 8 bases between. The CDR3 runs to 12 residues. CDR1 is SGHRS and CDR2 is YFSETQ in the germline V gene. This chain's CDR3 is CASSPQGYEQYF. CDR3 bases: TGCGCCAGCAGCCCACAGGGCTACGAGCAGTACTTC.

CDR3 DNA sequence: TGTGCCAGCAGCTTGCGGGACTTAGGATATGGAGATACGCAGTATTTT. Amino acid sequence: CASSLRDLGYGDTQYF. This chain connects TRBV7-2 to TRBJ2-3; tentatively, D is TRBD2 (6 bases). The CDR3 extends over 16 amino acids. V gave up 3 bases and J gave up 5 bases, with 18 bases separating them. CDR1 is SGHTA, CDR2 FQGNSA, per germline.

This clone was found once. V usage is TRBV7-6 and J usage is TRBJ2-1, with D possibly TRBD2 on 5 matching bases. This CDR3 has 14 residues. V was cut by 0 bases and J by 8 bases, with 11 bases left in between. The germline gives CDR1 SGHVS, CDR2 FNYEAQ. The CDR3 nucleotides are TGTGCCAGCAGCTTAGCGGTCCGGGATCATGAGCAGTTCTTC. It yields the protein CASSLAVRDHEQFF.

This clone has just a few counts. The chain recombines TRBV5-3 with TRBJ2-2, with 7 bases aligning to TRBD1. TRBV5-3 is annotated as an ORF whose role is uncertain. Trimming at V came to 8 bases and at J to 8 bases, leaving 15 bases not matched to a gene. The CDR3 covers 15 residues. In DNA form, the CDR3 reads TGTGCCAGCAGCCAAGACCCCAGGGACAGAGGGGAGCTGTTTTTT. Its translation is CASSQDPRDRGELFF.

V and J are TRBV9 and TRBJ2-7, with TRBD2 matching 10 bases. This CDR3 contains 19 residues. With 4 bases clipped from V and 4 bases from J, the junction kept 20 bases outside the gene matches. In germline, CDR1 is SGDLS, CDR2 YYNGEE. The CDR3 nucleotides read TGTGCCAGCAGCTCCCCCCGGCTAGCGGGGGCCCCCGGGGGGTACGAGCAGTACTTC. Protein: CASSSPRLAGAPGGYEQYF. The full variable domain, its missing parts supplied by reference TRBV9 and TRBJ2-7, is DSGVTQTPKHLITATGQRVTLRCSPRSGDLSVYWYQQSLDQGLQFLIQYYNGEERAKGNILERFSAQQFPDLHSELNLSSLELGDSALYFCASSSPRLAGAPGGYEQYFGPGTRLTVT.

The V and J genes are TRBV7-8 and TRBJ1-1, with D unclear. Looked up from germline, CDR1 is SGHVS and CDR2 is FQNEAQ. The CDR3 is made up of 13 amino acids. V was trimmed by 3 bases and J by 4 bases, leaving 9 bases between them. For the CDR3, the DNA is TGTGCCAGCAGCTTCGGGATAGGCACTGAAGCTTTCTTT. Translating it yields CASSFGIGTEAFF.

The sample holds a few counts of this clone. This chain connects TRBV4-2 to TRBJ1-2; D is possibly TRBD1 (6 bases). This CDR3 is 15 amino acids long. Germline loops: CDR1 LGHNA, CDR2 YNFKEQ. Between the trimmed V and J ends, which lost 1 base and 2 bases, there was a span of 11 bases. The CDR3 reads CASSQVAGENYGYTF. The CDR3 DNA reads as TGTGCCAGCAGCCAAGTGGCAGGGGAGAACTATGGCTACACCTTC.

This sequence joins TRBV19 and TRBJ2-1, with D perhaps TRBD2 (5 bases). The CDR3 covers 15 residues. Trimming left V 6 bases short and J 4 bases short, with 16 bases between. The germline gives CDR1 LNHDA, CDR2 SQIVND (reference sequence). The DNA of the CDR3 is TGTGCCAGTAGCCTAAGCGGTTATACGTACAATGAGCAGTTCTTC. Its translation is CASSLSGYTYNEQFF.

This clone turned up a few times. The rearrangement uses TRBV6-1 and TRBJ2-1, with 11 bases lining up with TRBD2. Germline values: CDR1 MNHNS, CDR2 SASEGT. V trimming: 6 bases; J trimming: 7 bases; junction bases outside the gene matches: 8. This CDR3 spans 15 amino acids. CDR3 bases: TGTGCCAGCAGCCCTCTTTCTAGCGGGAGGAATGAGCAGTTCTTC. Translation gives CASSPLSSGRNEQFF.

This clone was seen only a few times. J is TRBJ1-6 and V is TRBV4-1; D uncertain. The germline CDR1 and CDR2 sequences are MGHRA and YSYEKL. The CDR3 covers 15 residues. V was cut by 1 base and J by 0 bases, with 4 bases left in between. The CDR3 DNA reads TGCGCCAGCAGCCAAGTTAGCTCCTATAATTCACCCCTCCACTTT. It codes for CASSQVSSYNSPLHF.

This clone appeared a few times. The gene calls are TRBV11-2 and TRBJ1-1; no firm D call. There are 12 residues in the CDR3. V lost 3 bases, J lost 1 base, and 3 bases lay in between. The germline V gene has CDR1 SGHAT and CDR2 FQNNGV. CDR3 loop: CASSFWNTEAFF. In DNA form, the CDR3 reads TGTGCCAGCAGCTTCTGGAACACTGAAGCTTTCTTT.

The chain carries TRBV27 and TRBJ1-1; maybe TRBD1 (6 bases). Germline V gene lookup returns CDR1 MNHEY and CDR2 SMNVEV (reference sequence). V gave up 7 bases and J gave up 0 bases, with 15 bases separating them. This CDR3 is 15 amino acids long. CDR3 residues: CASTPHRAMNTEAFF. For the CDR3, the DNA is TGTGCCAGCACTCCCCACAGGGCAATGAACACTGAAGCTTTCTTT.

The V and J genes are TRBV5-1 and TRBJ2-7; a possible D gene is TRBD1 (5 bases). Germline loops: CDR1 SGHRS, CDR2 YFSETQ. This CDR3 spans 14 amino acids. Trimming cost V 3 bases and J 7 bases, with 17 bases left between them. The chain's CDR3 is CASSYSLGSGEQYF. The CDR3 region has the DNA TGCGCCAGCAGCTACAGTCTTGGGTCAGGGGAGCAGTACTTC.

This chain connects TRBV19 to TRBJ2-7; perhaps TRBD2 as D (5 bases). This CDR3 is 13 amino acids long. The germline CDR1 and CDR2 sequences are LNHDA and SQIVND (reference sequence). V was clipped by 4 bases and J by 2 bases, with 9 bases between them. The CDR3 loop reads CASSTTTPYEQYF. In nucleotides, the CDR3 is TGTGCCAGTAGTACGACTACACCCTACGAGCAGTACTTC. The whole variable domain, filled in from reference TRBV19 and TRBJ2-7, reads DGGITQSPKYLFRKEGQNVTLSCEQNLNHDAMYWYRQDPGQGLRLIYYSQIVNDFQKGDIAEGYSVSREKKESFPLTVTSAQKNPTAFYLCASSTTTPYEQYFGPGTRLTVT.

This clone was found once. This chain connects TRBV28 to TRBJ2-7, with a possible D match to TRBD2 (7 bases). The ends were cut back, 2 bases at V and 3 bases at J, with 14 bases in the middle. The germline CDR1 and CDR2 sequences are MDHEN and SYDVKM. This CDR3 contains 15 residues. The CDR3 loop reads CASSLRGGAGYEQYF. The CDR3 region has the DNA TGTGCCAGCAGTTTAAGGGGGGGGGCCGGCTACGAGCAGTACTTC.